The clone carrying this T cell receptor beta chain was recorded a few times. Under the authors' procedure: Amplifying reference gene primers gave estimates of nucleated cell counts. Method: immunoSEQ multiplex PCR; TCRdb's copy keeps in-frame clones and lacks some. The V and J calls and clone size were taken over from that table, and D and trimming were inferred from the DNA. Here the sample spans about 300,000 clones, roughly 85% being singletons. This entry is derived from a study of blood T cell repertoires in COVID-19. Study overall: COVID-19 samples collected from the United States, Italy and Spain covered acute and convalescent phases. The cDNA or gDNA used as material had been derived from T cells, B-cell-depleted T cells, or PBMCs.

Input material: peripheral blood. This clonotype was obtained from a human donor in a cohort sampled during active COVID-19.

The CDR3 loop reads CAWSIREKLFF. The DNA for the CDR3 is TGTGCCTGGAGTATCCGTGAAAAACTGTTTTTT. The chain joins TRBV30 to TRBJ1-4, with D hard to call. The CDR3 runs 11 residues. CDR1 is GTSNPN, CDR2 SVGIG, per germline (reference sequence). V dropped 2 bases and J dropped 7 bases, with 5 bases sitting between them.